The 7 T cell receptor beta chains presented below share a single source sample, sequenced in a study of beta chain features in type 1 diabetes. General study points: In every one of the four CD4+ subsets, TCRB CDR3s were moderately but significantly shorter in Type 1 diabetes patients.

Isolated RNA was reverse transcribed in full, so expressed TCRB transcripts were sequenced. Sequencing used immunoSEQ multiplex PCR; TCRdb keeps in-frame clones, though not all of them. The sample has a few hundred thousand clones; about 15% are singletons. Antigens for these TCRs are unknown. Specimen: naive CD4+ T cells from blood. All receptors come from a man between 18 and 35 years old with type 1 diabetes.

The chain carries TRBV4-1 and TRBJ1-5, with D possibly being TRBD1 (6 bases). Trimming removed 3 bases from V and 0 bases from J, with 18 bases in between. The CDR3 has 18 amino acids. In germline, CDR1 is MGHRA, CDR2 YSYEKL. The DNA of the CDR3 is TGCGCCAGCAGCCATCGGACAGTGGGGGGGCATAGCAATCAGCCCCAGCATTTT. It yields the protein CASSHRTVGGHSNQPQHF.

The CDR3 sequence is CASSSRQGLSEHQPQHF. Here the CDR3 DNA reads TGTGCCAGCAGCTCGAGACAGGGGCTATCAGAACATCAGCCCCAGCATTTT. V usage is TRBV5-6 and J usage is TRBJ1-5; 8 bases align to TRBD1. CDR3 length equals 17 residues. In germline, CDR1 is SGHDT, CDR2 YYEEEE. Unmatched junction bases numbered 13, after V lost 3 bases and J lost 5 bases.

This clone was detected a few times. This chain connects TRBV7-9 to TRBJ2-5; perhaps TRBD1 as D (5 bases). The CDR3 has 16 amino acids. Germline-derived CDR1 and CDR2 are SEHNR and FQNEAQ (reference sequence). The V and J ends lost 1 base and 0 bases respectively, with 12 bases between them. The CDR3 sequence is CASSLGVSTDQETQYF. The CDR3 DNA is TGTGCCAGCAGCTTAGGGGTGTCGACAGACCAAGAGACCCAGTACTTC.

This chain connects TRBV28 to TRBJ2-3, with D tentatively TRBD2 (6 bases). Between the trimmed V and J ends, which lost 4 bases and 5 bases, there was a span of 16 bases. Germline loops: CDR1 MDHEN, CDR2 SYDVKM. CDR3 length: 15 residues. The CDR3 protein is CASSSYGGSKDTQYF. The CDR3 DNA follows: TGTGCCAGCAGTTCCTACGGGGGATCCAAAGATACGCAGTATTTT.

V gene TRBV11-2 combines with J gene TRBJ2-3; a weak D match, TRBD2 (5 bases). CDR1 SGHAT and CDR2 FQNNGV come from the germline V gene. V lost 2 bases and J lost 1, with 7 bases in between. CDR3 size: 14 residues. CDR3 region: CASSLRRGTDTQYF. In DNA, the CDR3 is TGTGCCAGCAGCTTAAGGCGGGGCACAGATACGCAGTATTTT.

A few counts support this clone. The chain's CDR3 is CSVEGAGSGGREQFF. The CDR3 DNA reads TGCAGCGTTGAAGGGGCAGGTAGCGGGGGTAGAGAGCAGTTCTTC. The chain combines TRBV29-1 with TRBJ2-1; 9 bases map to TRBD2. The germline V gene has CDR1 SQVTM and CDR2 ANQGSEA. With 1 base clipped from V and 10 bases from J, the junction kept 11 bases outside the gene matches. CDR3 length: 15 amino acids.

This chain uses TRBV5-4 with TRBJ2-7, with D perhaps matching TRBD2 (7 bases). Trimming cost V 5 bases and J 0 bases, with 15 bases left between them. Germline CDR1 and CDR2: SGHNT and YYREEE (reference sequence). The CDR3 runs 15 residues. CDR3 coding DNA: TGTGCCAGCAGTCCGGGGGGCGGTAGCTCCTACGAGCAGTACTTC. It codes for CASSPGGGSSYEQYF.